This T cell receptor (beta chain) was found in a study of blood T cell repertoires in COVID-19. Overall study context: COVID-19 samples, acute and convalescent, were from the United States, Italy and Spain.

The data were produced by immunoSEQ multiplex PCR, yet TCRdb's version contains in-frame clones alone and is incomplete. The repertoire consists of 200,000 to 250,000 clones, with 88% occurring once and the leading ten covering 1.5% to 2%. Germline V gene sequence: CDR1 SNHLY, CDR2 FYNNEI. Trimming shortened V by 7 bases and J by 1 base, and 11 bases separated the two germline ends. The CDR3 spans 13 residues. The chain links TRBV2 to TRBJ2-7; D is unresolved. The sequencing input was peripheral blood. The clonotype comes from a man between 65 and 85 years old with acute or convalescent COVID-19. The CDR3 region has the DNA TGTGCCAGCATCGAACCAGGTTCCTACGAGCAGTACTTC. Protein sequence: CASIEPGSYEQYF.